Listed here are 21 T cell receptor beta chains from one sample, sequenced in a study of OX40 agonist ivuxolimab in advanced cancers. Measured with immunoSEQ multiplex PCR; TCRdb has only the in-frame clones, and not every one. The sample includes 90,000 to 130,000 clones, roughly 90% of them seen just once. The specimen comprised CD4+ or CD8+ T cells sorted from blood, sampled in a trial of the OX40 agonist ivuxolimab. All receptors derive from an adult with an advanced solid tumor such as melanoma, head and neck, liver or kidney cancer.

The chain couples TRBV6-1 to TRBJ1-5; D remains ambiguous. Per germline, CDR1 MNHNS and CDR2 SASEGT. Trimming shortened V by 6 bases and J by 0 bases, and 12 bases separated the two germline ends. The CDR3 totals 15 residues. The CDR3 spells CASRGVGYSNQPQHF. The CDR3 nucleotides read TGTGCCAGCAGGGGAGTCGGATATAGCAATCAGCCCCAGCATTTT.

The chain employs TRBV9 and TRBJ2-1; D gene ambiguous. Trimming took 3 bases from V and 0 from J, leaving 7 bases between them. This CDR3 has 14 amino acids. Germline lookup yields CDR1 SGDLS and CDR2 YYNGEE. CDR3 coding DNA: TGTGCCAGCAGCGGGGGTAGCTCCTACAATGAGCAGTTCTTC. Amino acids: CASSGGSSYNEQFF.

The chain is built from TRBV6-5 and TRBJ1-2, with 7 bases identical to TRBD1. J lost 2 bases, V lost 0 bases, and 0 bases had no gene match. There are 14 residues in the CDR3. Germline loops: CDR1 MNHEY, CDR2 SVGAGI. In DNA, the CDR3 is TGTGCCAGCAGTTACTCACAGGGGAACTATGGCTACACCTTC. Its protein is CASSYSQGNYGYTF.

This chain's CDR3 is CASSPGGGWGEQYF. In nucleotides, the CDR3 is TGTGCCAGCAGCCCCGGCGGGGGTTGGGGAGAGCAGTACTTC. The chain carries TRBV5-4 and TRBJ2-7; 7 nucleotides align to TRBD2. Per germline, CDR1 SGHNT and CDR2 YYREEE (reference sequence). V trimming: 4 bases; J trimming: 7 bases; junction bases outside the gene matches: 11. The CDR3 extends over 14 amino acids.

J is TRBJ2-1 and V is TRBV19; maybe TRBD1 (5 bases). CDR1 is LNHDA and CDR2 is SQIVND in the germline V gene (reference sequence). The CDR3 consists of 14 residues. Trimming took 4 bases from V and 4 from J, leaving 11 bases between them. The CDR3 nucleotides are TGTGCCAGTAGTAGGGGCGGAGATTACAATGAGCAGTTCTTC. It codes for CASSRGGDYNEQFF.

V gene TRBV4-1 combines with J gene TRBJ2-3; no clear D. The V gene lost 1 base and the J gene lost 5 bases, with 13 bases spanning the gap. The CDR3 is 15 residues long. Germline-derived CDR1 and CDR2 are MGHRA and YSYEKL. The CDR3 spells CASSQVDGEGDTQYF. The CDR3 bases are TGCGCCAGCAGCCAAGTGGATGGCGAAGGAGATACGCAGTATTTT.

The chain links TRBV7-9 to TRBJ2-5, with 7 bases aligning to TRBD1. V was pared by 5 bases and J by 2 bases, with 5 bases of the junction left unmatched. Germline V gene lookup returns CDR1 SEHNR and CDR2 FQNEAQ (reference sequence). There are 14 residues in the CDR3. CDR3 bases: TGTGCCAGCAGCCCTGGGACAGCACAAGAGACCCAGTACTTC. The encoded protein is CASSPGTAQETQYF.

The chain employs TRBV29-1 and TRBJ2-2, with D unresolved. This CDR3 has 14 residues. V lost 5 bases, J lost 3 bases, and 13 bases lay in between. Germline CDR1 is SQVTM and CDR2 is ANQGSEA. CDR3 bases: TGCAGCGTTCTGGTGCAGGAAGACACCGGGGAGCTGTTTTTT. This sequence encodes CSVLVQEDTGELFF.

This rearrangement joins TRBV9 to TRBJ2-3; no definite D call. CDR1 is SGDLS and CDR2 is YYNGEE in the germline V gene. V was clipped by 0 bases and J by 4 bases, with 9 bases between them. CDR3 length: 14 residues. The CDR3 loop is CASSVGGLPDTQYF. CDR3 in DNA: TGTGCCAGCAGCGTAGGAGGTCTCCCAGATACGCAGTATTTT.

V and J are TRBV6-6 and TRBJ1-2; 7 bases are a match to TRBD1. Germline CDR1 reads MNHNY; CDR2 reads SVGAGI (reference sequence). V lost 6 bases to trimming and J lost 1 base; unmatched junction nucleotides: 5. This CDR3 has 14 amino acids. The CDR3 DNA reads as TGTGCCAGCAGACCGGGACAGAATAACTATGGCTACACCTTC. Encoded protein: CASRPGQNNYGYTF.

This clone was found once. CDR3 DNA sequence: TGTGCCAGCAGCTCGGGACAGGGTAATGAAAAACTGTTTTTT. Protein sequence: CASSSGQGNEKLFF. The J gene is TRBJ1-4, the V gene TRBV14; 9 bases align to TRBD1. CDR1 is SGHDN and CDR2 is FVKESK in the germline V gene. This CDR3 comprises 14 residues. Losses at the gene ends were 5 bases for V and 4 bases for J; bases not matched to a gene: 2.

This clone is judged medium-sized. J is TRBJ1-5 and V is TRBV2; 9 nucleotides match TRBD1. This CDR3 has 18 amino acids. V lost 1 base, J lost 0 bases, and 7 bases stayed unmatched. Germline V gene data show CDR1 as SNHLY and CDR2 as FYNNEI. The CDR3 DNA sequence: TGTGCCAGCAGTGAAGGGGACAGGGTGGGGATTAGCAATCAGCCCCAGCATTTT. Amino acids: CASSEGDRVGISNQPQHF.

This clone is a singleton in its sample. The chain recombines TRBV6-1 with TRBJ1-1; possible D gene TRBD1, 5 bases. Germline V gives CDR1 MNHNS, CDR2 SASEGT. V lost 5 bases and J lost 4, with 11 bases in between. There are 13 residues in the CDR3. The CDR3 protein is CASSRTPVTEAFF. The CDR3 DNA follows: TGTGCCAGCAGTAGGACACCCGTCACTGAAGCTTTCTTT.

The chain is built from TRBV10-2 and TRBJ1-2; TRBD1 might be the D (6 bases). The V and J ends lost 3 bases and 6 bases respectively, with 11 bases between them. Germline CDR1 reads WSHSY; CDR2 reads SAAADI. The CDR3 extends over 13 amino acids. CDR3 region: CASSDQGQNGYTF. The CDR3 DNA follows: TGCGCCAGCAGTGACCAGGGGCAGAATGGCTACACCTTC.

This clone has a handful of counts. CDR3 sequence: CASSRGGQDKETQYF. CDR3 DNA sequence: TGCGCCAGCAGCCGGGGGGGACAGGACAAAGAGACCCAGTACTTC. The V gene is TRBV5-1, the J gene TRBJ2-5, with D possibly being TRBD1 or TRBD2 (8 bases each). Germline V gene lookup returns CDR1 SGHRS and CDR2 YFSETQ. V lost 4 bases to trimming and J lost 3 bases, with 16 bases between them. The CDR3 has 15 residues.

V gene TRBV11-2 combines with J gene TRBJ2-7; D gene unclear. Trimming cost V 5 bases and J 4 bases, with 6 bases left between them. In germline, CDR1 is SGHAT, CDR2 FQNNGV. CDR3 length equals 11 residues. As DNA, the CDR3 is TGTGCCAGCAGCCCCCAATACGAGCAGTACTTC. Translation gives CASSPQYEQYF. Together with reference TRBV11-2 and TRBJ2-7, the CDR3 gives the full variable domain: EAGVAQSPRYKIIEKRQSVAFWCNPISGHATLYWYQQILGQGPKLLIQFQNNGVVDDSQLPKDRFSAERLKGVDSTLKIQPAKLEDSAVYLCASSPQYEQYFGPGTRLTVT.

The V gene is TRBV19, the J gene TRBJ2-2; perhaps TRBD2 as D (5 bases). V was clipped by 3 bases and J by 0 bases, with 8 bases between them. The germline V gene encodes CDR1 LNHDA and CDR2 SQIVND (reference sequence). The CDR3 consists of 15 residues. The CDR3 loop is CASSITGTNTGELFF. CDR3 DNA sequence: TGTGCCAGTAGTATCACGGGAACGAACACCGGGGAGCTGTTTTTT.

The V call is TRBV5-1, the J call TRBJ1-3, with unresolved D. With 5 bases removed from V and 0 bases from J, the gap between germline ends came to 18 bases. Germline CDR1 SGHRS, CDR2 YFSETQ. The CDR3 runs 17 residues. The CDR3 loop reads CASSFGHSGFSGNTIYF. In DNA form, the CDR3 reads TGCGCCAGCAGTTTTGGCCACAGTGGATTCTCTGGAAACACCATATATTTT.

This clone was counted once. The J gene is TRBJ1-4, the V gene TRBV7-9; 9 positions agree with TRBD1. Unmatched junction bases numbered 4, after V lost 5 bases and J lost 6 bases. CDR1 is SEHNR, CDR2 FQNEAQ, per germline (reference sequence). There are 14 residues in the CDR3. The CDR3 loop is CASSKGQGDEKLFF. DNA for the CDR3: TGTGCCAGCAGCAAGGGACAGGGAGATGAAAAACTGTTTTTT.

Concerning this clone: One junction end does not reproduce the germline sequence, and a read error may be involved. This chain connects TRBV2 to TRBJ1-1, with D perhaps matching TRBD1 (5 bases). Germline V lookup: CDR1 SNHLY, CDR2 FYNNEI. The CDR3 consists of 13 residues. This CDR3 is CASSENSGQDNAF. DNA for the CDR3: TGTGCCAGCAGTGAAAATTCGGGGCAGGACAATGCCTTT.

The J gene is TRBJ2-3, the V gene TRBV14; 9 nucleotides agree with TRBD1. The junction had 7 bases not matched to a gene; V was cut back by 1 base and J by 5 bases. Germline CDR1 reads SGHDN; CDR2 reads FVKESK. CDR3 length: 16 amino acids. The CDR3: CASSQGGTGRGDTQYF. The CDR3 DNA reads as TGTGCCAGCAGCCAAGGAGGGACAGGGAGGGGAGATACGCAGTATTTT.